The sequence of this TCR beta chain was determined in a study of T-cell memory formation after mild COVID-19. CDR3 size: 16 residues. CDR1 LNHNV and CDR2 YYDKDF come from the germline V gene (reference sequence). The junction had 13 bases not matched to a gene; V was cut back by 5 bases and J by 6 bases. Each CDR3 protein is one row after TCRdb ran MiXCR on the 5' RACE reads. The data contain about 310,000 distinct CDR3 sequences, around 15% of them seen just once; the ten biggest clones take up around a fifth. The table lists this clonotype with a few counts. The source is a man aged 18 to 35 who had mild COVID-19 (a few samples of this study predate the infection). Cell type and time point are not known. The sample consisted of PBMCs or a T cell subset sorted from them (not recorded which). The V call is TRBV15, the J call TRBJ2-3; 8 bases agree with TRBD2. The CDR3 spells CATSVRAGAARDTQYF. The DNA of the CDR3 is TGTGCCACCAGCGTCCGAGCGGGGGCCGCCCGGGATACGCAGTATTTT. The full variable domain, completed using reference TRBV15 and TRBJ2-3, is DAMVIQNPRYQVTQFGKPVTLSCSQTLNHNVMYWYQQKSSQAPKLLFHYYDKDFNNEADTPDNFQSRRPNTSFCFLDIRSPGLGDTAMYLCATSVRAGAARDTQYFGPGTRLTVL.